These 16 T cell receptor beta chains were sequenced from one sample in a study of breast tumors, draining lymph nodes, adjacent tissues. TCRdb itself ran the multiplex PCR reads through MiXCR, one entry per CDR3 protein. The sample shows approximately 100,000 distinct CDR3 sequences, less than 25% of them seen only once. Breast cancer patients provided tissue from their axillary draining lymph nodes. Sequenced sample: axillary lymph node tissue. Every receptor here comes from a female donor with breast cancer. Some clones in this sample may be carry-over from other donors' samples.

This clonotype was picked up many times. The chain links TRBV7-2 to TRBJ2-1, with 8 bases aligning to TRBD2. J gave up 0 bases and V 5 bases, and 6 bases lay outside the gene matches. The CDR3 runs 16 residues. Per the germline V gene, CDR1 is SGHTA and CDR2 is FQGNSA. The CDR3 sequence: CASSLIAGSSYNEQFF. Written as DNA, the CDR3 is TGTGCCAGCAGCCTTATAGCGGGAAGCTCCTACAATGAGCAGTTCTTC.

This clonotype was recorded at least ten times. V and J are TRBV6-2 or TRBV6-3 and TRBJ2-7; D is unresolved. The CDR3 has 11 residues. Deletions cut 5 bases from V and 2 bases from J, with 4 bases between. Germline values: CDR1 MNHEY, CDR2 SVGEGT. The CDR3: CASSTAYEQYF. The CDR3 DNA reads as TGTGCCAGCAGTACAGCCTACGAGCAGTACTTC.

V usage is TRBV4-2 and J usage is TRBJ2-3; 7 nucleotides match TRBD1. The CDR3 loop spans 17 amino acids. CDR1 LGHNA and CDR2 YNFKEQ come from the germline V gene. The V segment lost 6 bases and the J segment 2 bases; nucleotides outside the gene matches: 14. In nucleotides, the CDR3 is TGTGCCAGCAGGCTTAGGGACAGCGTTCCTGTCACAGATACGCAGTATTTT. Protein product: CASRLRDSVPVTDTQYF.

This clonotype was seen many times. The chain has TRBV10-2 and TRBJ1-2; the match to TRBD1 covers 9 bases. Germline V CDR1 and CDR2: WSHSY, SAAADI. The CDR3 spans 15 residues. The V segment lost 4 bases and the J segment 3 bases; nucleotides outside the gene matches: 6. CDR3 DNA: TGCGCCAGCAGTGTGGACAGGGGCGCGGACTATGGCTACACCTTC. Translated: CASSVDRGADYGYTF.

The V call is TRBV3-1, the J call TRBJ2-5, with D unresolved. CDR3 size: 11 residues. V was shortened by 3 bases and J by 8 bases, with 7 bases between the two germline ends. Per germline, CDR1 LGHDT and CDR2 YNNKEL (reference sequence). Written as DNA, the CDR3 is TGTGCCAGCAGCCATTTAGATACCCAGTACTTC. Its protein is CASSHLDTQYF.

This clonotype has ten or more counts. The chain carries TRBV6-6 and TRBJ2-7; D remains unclear. Germline CDR1 MNHNY, CDR2 SVGAGI (reference sequence). The CDR3 totals 15 residues. The germline V and J ends were trimmed by 2 bases and 2 bases, with 13 bases remaining between them. CDR3 DNA: TGTGCCAGCAGTTACCGAGTCGCCGGTACCTACGAGCAGTACTTC. This sequence encodes CASSYRVAGTYEQYF.

This clonotype came up many times. The V call is TRBV20-1, the J call TRBJ2-7; the D is unclear. V was pared by 3 bases and J by 2 bases, with 8 bases between. CDR3 size: 12 residues. Germline V gene sequence: CDR1 DFQATT, CDR2 SNEGSKA (reference sequence). The chain's CDR3 is CSARAGTYEQYF. The CDR3 DNA follows: TGCAGTGCTAGGGCCGGCACCTACGAGCAGTACTTC.

Notes on this clonotype: Just one base apart from a much larger clone, this may be a read error. The rearrangement uses TRBV7-2 and TRBJ2-6, with D possibly being TRBD2 (5 bases). Trimming left V 3 bases short and J 10 bases short, with 13 bases between. The germline V gene encodes CDR1 SGHTA and CDR2 FQGNSA. The CDR3 has 14 amino acids. The CDR3 sequence is CASSLGSGENVLTF. CDR3 DNA sequence: TGTGCCAGCAGCTTGGGGTCCGGGGAGAACGTCCTGACTTTC. Full variable domain (remainder filled in from reference TRBV7-2 and TRBJ2-6): GAGVSQSPSNKVTEKGKDVELRCDPISGHTALYWYRQSLGQGLEFLIYFQGNSAPDKSGLPSDRFSAERTGGSVSTLTIQRTQQEDSAVYLCASSLGSGENVLTFGAGSRLTVL.

This clonotype was seen ten or more times. The chain recombines TRBV5-4 with TRBJ2-3; no definite D call. The CDR3 has 16 amino acids. CDR1 SGHNT and CDR2 YYREEE come from the germline V gene (reference sequence). The V gene lost 0 bases and the J gene lost 3 bases, with 14 bases spanning the gap. In DNA form, the CDR3 reads TGTGCCAGCAGCTTGGGAAGAACATACAGAACAGATACGCAGTATTTT. Amino acids: CASSLGRTYRTDTQYF.

This clonotype was counted many times. J is TRBJ1-3 and V is TRBV4-1; D call uncertain. Germline CDR1 reads MGHRA; CDR2 reads YSYEKL. The length of the CDR3 is 16 residues. The V gene lost 3 bases and the J gene lost 0 bases, with 12 bases spanning the gap. CDR3 bases: TGCGCCAGCAGCCAGCGAGGAGGGATCTCTGGAAACACCATATATTTT. It yields the protein CASSQRGGISGNTIYF.

This clonotype was counted between two and nine times. J is TRBJ2-4 and V is TRBV27, with TRBD2 identical over 7 bases. This CDR3 contains 17 residues. Germline CDR1 and CDR2: MNHEY and SMNVEV (reference sequence). J gave up 2 bases and V 5 bases, and 12 bases lay outside the gene matches. The CDR3 region is CASSPGGGAYSKNIQYF. CDR3 sequence (DNA): TGTGCCAGCAGTCCCGGGGGAGGGGCGTACTCCAAAAACATTCAGTACTTC.

This clonotype has ten or more counts. The rearrangement joins TRBV7-9 to TRBJ1-4, with D possibly matching TRBD1 (5 bases). The V end was cut by 5 bases, the J end by 3 bases, with 10 bases between. The CDR3 covers 14 residues. Germline V gene data show CDR1 as SEHNR and CDR2 as FQNEAQ (reference sequence). CDR3 sequence: CASSLAGPNEKLFF. The CDR3 coding sequence is TGTGCCAGCAGCCTGGCGGGACCTAATGAAAAACTGTTTTTT.

A remark on this clonotype: With a much larger clone just one base away, this may be a read error. The V and J genes are TRBV6-1 and TRBJ2-3; D possibly matches TRBD1 or TRBD2 (5 bases each). V lost 3 bases, J lost 5 bases, and 15 bases lay in between. CDR3 size: 15 residues. Germline V gene data show CDR1 as MNHNS and CDR2 as SASEGT. The CDR3 spells CASSDGIPGRDTQYF. Written as DNA, the CDR3 is TGTGCCAGCAGTGACGGGATACCAGGGCGAGATACGCAGTATTTT.

This clonotype was recorded many times. The chain has TRBV4-1 and TRBJ2-5, with D unresolved. CDR3 size: 14 residues. Trimming removed 0 bases at V and 9 bases at J, with 14 bases between. The germline CDR1 and CDR2 sequences are MGHRA and YSYEKL. CDR3 in amino acids: CASSQEVAAGAQYF. DNA of the CDR3: TGCGCCAGCAGCCAAGAGGTGGCCGCCGGAGCCCAGTACTTC.

The table lists this clonotype with a few counts. The chain has TRBV28 and TRBJ2-7, with D unresolved. The ends were cut back, 2 bases at V and 5 bases at J, with 10 bases in the middle. In germline, CDR1 is MDHEN, CDR2 SYDVKM. The length of the CDR3 is 13 residues. The CDR3 DNA reads TGTGCCAGCAGTTTACTCCTAGGTGACGAGCAGTACTTC. Its protein product is CASSLLLGDEQYF.

The sample holds many counts of this clonotype. The V gene is TRBV20-1, the J gene TRBJ2-4; D unresolved. V was pared by 4 bases and J by 1 base, with 17 bases between. CDR1 is DFQATT, CDR2 SNEGSKA, per germline (reference sequence). The CDR3 runs to 16 residues. The CDR3 loop is CSAIPWEGSAKNIQYF. The CDR3 DNA sequence: TGCAGTGCTATCCCCTGGGAAGGGTCGGCCAAAAACATTCAGTACTTC.